The 4 T cell receptor beta chains listed next were all sequenced from one sample in a study of T cell responses to AZD1222 COVID-19 vaccine. Only in-frame clones appear in the TCRdb table, and some are missing; sequencing was by immunoSEQ multiplex PCR. The table has around 180,000 clones, approximately 87% seen once; the top ten hold about 2.5%. Sequenced material: peripheral blood, taken on day 0 of MenACWY control vaccination. The source of these receptors is an adult in good health.

The chain couples TRBV2 to TRBJ1-2, with D unclear. The CDR3 totals 12 residues. Germline V gene data show CDR1 as SNHLY and CDR2 as FYNNEI. The V and J ends lost 7 bases and 8 bases respectively, with 14 bases between them. The CDR3 DNA reads as TGTGCCAGCACCGGGATGGATGGAGGCTACACCTTC. This translates into CASTGMDGGYTF.

This chain uses TRBV11-1 with TRBJ2-2, with unresolved D. V lost 3 bases, J lost 3 bases, and 5 bases lay in between. CDR1 SGHAT and CDR2 FQDESV come from the germline V gene (reference sequence). This CDR3 has 13 amino acids. The CDR3 region is CASSFGYTGELFF. CDR3 DNA sequence: TGTGCCAGCAGCTTCGGGTACACCGGGGAGCTGTTTTTT.

The V call is TRBV14, the J call TRBJ2-7; 8 bases line up with TRBD2. This CDR3 comprises 15 residues. Germline V CDR1 and CDR2: SGHDN, FVKESK. V was clipped by 2 bases and J by 4 bases; unmatched bases: 7. The CDR3 sequence: CASSQHGGAGYEQYF. DNA for the CDR3: TGTGCCAGCAGCCAACACGGGGGGGCAGGATACGAGCAGTACTTC. Full variable domain (rest looked up from reference TRBV14 and TRBJ2-7): EAGVTQFPSHSVIEKGQTVTLRCDPISGHDNLYWYRRVMGKEIKFLLHFVKESKQDESGMPNNRFLAERTGGTYSTLKVQPAELEDSGVYFCASSQHGGAGYEQYFGPGTRLTVT.

The rearrangement links TRBV7-2 to TRBJ1-2, with D tentatively TRBD1 (5 bases). CDR3 length: 15 residues. Germline V CDR1 and CDR2: SGHTA, FQGNSA. Trimming cost V 1 base and J 4 bases, with 13 bases left between them. The CDR3 loop is CASSLEGKGPYGYTF. The CDR3 bases are TGTGCCAGCAGCTTAGAAGGGAAGGGGCCCTATGGCTACACCTTC.